The clone carrying this T cell receptor (beta chain) appeared a single time. Under the authors' procedure: Amplified reference gene primers provided the basis for estimating nucleated cell counts. The table came from immunoSEQ multiplex PCR; TCRdb's copy has only in-frame clones and leaves some out. D and trimming come from the DNA, and the V and J calls and clone size come from that table. The sample shows around 22,000 clones, more than 85% of them seen only once. The sample originates from a study of blood T cell repertoires in COVID-19. Background on the study: Some COVID-19 samples were acute and others convalescent; all came from the United States, Italy and Spain. Sample material is recorded as cDNA or gDNA derived from T cells, B-cell-depleted T cells, or PBMCs.

The sequencing input was peripheral blood. The receptor was isolated from a woman between 65 and 79 years old with active COVID-19.

Here the CDR3 reads CASSIGTGGNQPQHF. In nucleotides, the CDR3 is TGTGCCAGTAGTATAGGGACAGGGGGAAATCAGCCCCAGCATTTT. The V gene is TRBV19, the J gene TRBJ1-5; 10 nucleotides line up with TRBD1. Trimming at V came to 1 base and at J to 4 bases, leaving 1 base not matched to a gene. CDR3 size: 15 residues. Germline-derived CDR1 and CDR2 are LNHDA and SQIVND (reference sequence).